This T cell receptor beta chain comes out of a study of cytomegalovirus exposure and HLA in healthy donors. Study at large: It was reported in a later analysis that the same platform had been used for the 120 or so validation repertoires as for the 666 first-cohort repertoires.

Per the germline V gene, CDR1 is LNHDA and CDR2 is SQIVND (reference sequence). This CDR3 is built from 14 residues. The V and J ends lost 7 bases and 1 base respectively, with 13 bases between them. General study results and limits: A list of about 180 TCR beta chains associated with cytomegalovirus was given. In vitro testing confirmed three CMV-associated chains as specific for CMV antigens.

Sequencing was performed with immunoSEQ multiplex PCR; in TCRdb, only in-frame clones are kept and a portion is missing. The profile shows around 250,000 clones, 90% of them singletons. To note about this clone: Its cognate antigen is unknown.

The V call is TRBV19, the J call TRBJ1-1; D remains ambiguous. This clonotype was obtained from a woman aged 18-29 years in good health and CMV-seronegative. Input material: PBMCs. The CDR3 DNA reads TGTGCCAGTACGTGGGAGGGCCAGAACACTGAAGCTTTCTTT. This sequence encodes CASTWEGQNTEAFF.